Below, 26 T cell receptor beta chains from the same sample are listed, as sequenced in a study of T cell changes during pregnancy in multiple sclerosis. Generated by immunoSEQ multiplex PCR, the TCRdb table keeps only in-frame clones and is missing some. The sample has about 110,000 clones; roughly 92% are singletons. Here the sequenced sample was peripheral blood, taken after pregnancy. These receptors all stem from a female donor with multiple sclerosis, enrolled in a pregnancy study.

This chain joins TRBV28 and TRBJ1-4; 7 bases align to TRBD1. Germline-derived CDR1 and CDR2 are MDHEN and SYDVKM. Germline trimming cut 6 bases from V and 7 bases from J; bases unmatched to any gene: 11. CDR3 length equals 15 residues. This CDR3 is CASRQQGLRSEKLFF. The CDR3 nucleotides read TGTGCCAGCAGACAACAGGGGCTCCGTTCTGAAAAACTGTTTTTT.

The J gene is TRBJ2-1, the V gene TRBV5-1; 8 bases are a match to TRBD2. CDR1 and CDR2 from the germline V gene are SGHRS and YFSETQ. After removal of 3 bases from V and 6 bases from J, the junction contained 2 bases not matched to a gene. The CDR3 sequence is 13 residues long. The CDR3 bases are TGCGCCAGCAGCTGGGGGACTAGCAATGAGCAGTTCTTC. Translation gives CASSWGTSNEQFF. The entire variable domain, with the rest obtained from reference TRBV5-1 and TRBJ2-1, is as follows: KAGVTQTPRYLIKTRGQQVTLSCSPISGHRSVSWYQQTPGQGLQFLFEYFSETQRNKGNFPGRFSGRQFSNSRSEMNVSTLELGDSALYLCASSWGTSNEQFFGPGTRLTVL.

The V gene is TRBV19, the J gene TRBJ1-1; 7 nucleotides match TRBD1. J gave up 2 bases and V 7 bases, and 7 bases lay outside the gene matches. The CDR3 runs to 14 residues. CDR1 is LNHDA and CDR2 is SQIVND in the germline V gene (reference sequence). The CDR3 here is CASTPGQYNTEAFF. CDR3 bases: TGTGCCAGTACACCGGGACAGTATAACACTGAAGCTTTCTTT.

The chain combines TRBV5-6 with TRBJ2-5; weak D call: TRBD2 (7 bases). This CDR3 is 14 amino acids long. Trimming removed 4 bases from V and 3 bases from J, with 13 bases in between. The germline V gene encodes CDR1 SGHDT and CDR2 YYEEEE. In nucleotides, the CDR3 is TGTGCCAGCAGCCCGCAGGGGAGGGAAGAGACCCAGTACTTC. Protein product: CASSPQGREETQYF.

The chain is built from TRBV7-9 and TRBJ1-2; D is undetermined. This CDR3 is 13 amino acids long. V lost 2 bases, J lost 3 bases, and 7 bases lay in between. Per germline, CDR1 SEHNR and CDR2 FQNEAQ (reference sequence). The CDR3 nucleotides read TGTGCCAGCAGCTTATCTCGCGACTATGGCTACACCTTC. Translated, it gives CASSLSRDYGYTF.

The chain has TRBV5-1 and TRBJ2-2; 11 nucleotides agree with TRBD2. This CDR3 is 16 amino acids long. The V and J ends lost 1 base and 5 bases, in that order; junction bases with no gene match: 4. The germline V gene has CDR1 SGHRS and CDR2 YFSETQ. CDR3 sequence reads: CASSLQGLAATGELFF. CDR3 DNA sequence: TGCGCCAGCAGCTTGCAGGGACTAGCGGCAACCGGGGAGCTGTTTTTT.

This sequence joins TRBV13 and TRBJ1-1; D not certain. In germline, CDR1 is PRHDT, CDR2 FYEKMQ (reference sequence). V was shortened by 4 bases and J by 11 bases, with 14 bases between the two germline ends. CDR3 length: 12 residues. Here the CDR3 DNA reads TGTGCCAGCAGCTCCGGACGGGGATTGGCTTTCTTT. Translated: CASSSGRGLAFF.

The V call is TRBV7-2, the J call TRBJ2-2; 8 bases map to TRBD1. The trim removed 6 bases at V and 7 bases at J, leaving 4 bases unmatched. The CDR3 is 13 amino acids. Germline values: CDR1 SGHTA, CDR2 FQGNSA. In DNA, the CDR3 is TGTGCCAGCAGTTCAGGGGGCAACGGGGAGCTGTTTTTT. This gives the protein CASSSGGNGELFF.

The gene calls are TRBV11-2 and TRBJ2-7; 9 bases align to TRBD1. The CDR3 is 16 amino acids. Germline loops: CDR1 SGHAT, CDR2 FQNNGV. The ends lost 2 bases at V and 6 bases at J; junction bases unmatched: 11. The CDR3 coding sequence is TGTGCCAGCAGCTTAAACCCCGGGACAGGGTCCGCCGAGCAGTACTTC. Translation: CASSLNPGTGSAEQYF.

The chain joins TRBV4-2 to TRBJ2-3, with TRBD1 matching over 10 bases. The ends lost 6 bases at V and 0 bases at J; junction bases unmatched: 6. CDR1 LGHNA and CDR2 YNFKEQ come from the germline V gene. This CDR3 spans 16 amino acids. CDR3 sequence reads: CASRQDRGRSTDTQYF. As DNA, the CDR3 is TGTGCCAGCAGACAGGACAGGGGGAGGAGCACAGATACGCAGTATTTT.

The CDR3, as DNA: TGTGCCAGCGGGGCAGGGGCGAACACTGAAGCTTTCTTT. It encodes CASGAGANTEAFF. This chain joins TRBV6-1 and TRBJ1-1; the D gene is possibly TRBD1 (6 bases). The CDR3 has 13 residues. V was clipped by 8 bases and J by 1 base, with 11 bases between them. CDR1 is MNHNS and CDR2 is SASEGT in the germline V gene.

This chain joins TRBV7-9 and TRBJ2-7; D call uncertain. CDR3 length: 11 residues. The V end was cut by 5 bases, the J end by 4 bases, with 6 bases between. CDR1 is SEHNR, CDR2 FQNEAQ, per germline (reference sequence). CDR3 in amino acids: CASSPVYEQYF. The CDR3 bases are TGTGCCAGCAGCCCCGTGTACGAGCAGTACTTC.

The CDR3 coding sequence is TGTGCCAGTAGTATAATGACTAGCGGCTCCTACGAGCAGTACTTC. Amino acid sequence: CASSIMTSGSYEQYF. V is TRBV19 and J is TRBJ2-7, with TRBD2 matching over 9 bases. V lost 2 bases to trimming and J lost 0 bases; unmatched junction nucleotides: 2. The CDR3 length is 15 residues. The germline V gene encodes CDR1 LNHDA and CDR2 SQIVND (reference sequence).

J is TRBJ2-7 and V is TRBV4-1; 7 bases agree with TRBD2. The ends lost 4 bases at V and 1 base at J; junction bases unmatched: 10. The CDR3 totals 16 residues. The germline V gene encodes CDR1 MGHRA and CDR2 YSYEKL. This chain's CDR3 is CASSRELALPSYEQYF. For the CDR3, the DNA is TGCGCCAGCAGCCGAGAACTAGCGCTCCCGTCCTACGAGCAGTACTTC.

The V gene is TRBV28, the J gene TRBJ2-7; 11 bases map to TRBD2. Per germline, CDR1 MDHEN and CDR2 SYDVKM. The V segment lost 4 bases and the J segment 0 bases; nucleotides outside the gene matches: 8. This CDR3 is built from 17 residues. The chain's CDR3 is CASSSEGLADSSYEQYF. The CDR3 DNA reads as TGTGCCAGCAGTTCCGAGGGACTAGCGGATTCCTCCTACGAGCAGTACTTC.

CDR3 coding DNA: TGTGCCAGCAGCTCCCTCGGACTGGACAATGAGCAGTTCTTC. Its protein product is CASSSLGLDNEQFF. The chain carries TRBV5-6 and TRBJ2-1, with D possibly being TRBD2 (5 bases). CDR1 is SGHDT, CDR2 YYEEEE, per germline. CDR3 length: 14 residues. Trimming took off 3 bases at V and 5 bases at J, with 12 bases between the two ends.

V gene TRBV10-3 combines with J gene TRBJ2-1; 10 bases match TRBD1. The CDR3 spans 14 residues. V dropped 6 bases and J dropped 13; count of bases not matched to a gene: 12. Germline CDR1 and CDR2: ENHRY and SYGVKD. The CDR3 DNA sequence: TGTGCCATCAGACCCGGGGACAGGGGAGAAGGACAGTTCTTC. Protein sequence: CAIRPGDRGEGQFF.

The chain is built from TRBV27 and TRBJ2-1, with 10 bases lining up with TRBD2. The CDR3 has 15 amino acids. V shed 10 bases and J 4 bases; nucleotides not matched to a gene: 10. The germline V gene has CDR1 MNHEY and CDR2 SMNVEV (reference sequence). The CDR3 loop reads CATTVGLAAYNEQFF. CDR3 nucleotide sequence: TGTGCCACCACTGTTGGACTAGCGGCTTACAATGAGCAGTTCTTC.

The rearrangement uses TRBV29-1 and TRBJ1-2, with 10 nucleotides matching TRBD1. V dropped 4 bases and J dropped 4; count of bases not matched to a gene: 3. The CDR3 has 13 amino acids. The germline gives CDR1 SQVTM, CDR2 ANQGSEA. CDR3 in amino acids: CSVGDRGFYGYTF. The CDR3 coding sequence is TGCAGCGTTGGGGACAGGGGCTTCTATGGCTACACCTTC.

The chain has TRBV5-1 and TRBJ2-5, with TRBD1 matching 7 bases. With V trimmed by 5 bases and J by 1 base, 8 bases remained unmatched. The CDR3 is made up of 15 amino acids. From germline, CDR1 is SGHRS and CDR2 YFSETQ. CDR3 in amino acids: CASRLTGKLQETQYF. The CDR3 DNA reads as TGCGCCAGCAGATTGACAGGGAAACTCCAAGAGACCCAGTACTTC.

The chain links TRBV9 to TRBJ2-3; tentative D call: TRBD1 (5 bases). The germline V gene encodes CDR1 SGDLS and CDR2 YYNGEE. The CDR3 spans 15 residues. The ends were cut back, 4 bases at V and 2 bases at J, with 14 bases in the middle. The CDR3 nucleotides read TGTGCCAGCAGCCTGACAGTAAGAGTCACAGATACGCAGTATTTT. It is translated as CASSLTVRVTDTQYF.

This sequence joins TRBV19 and TRBJ1-1; D might be TRBD1 (6 bases). The germline CDR1 and CDR2 sequences are LNHDA and SQIVND (reference sequence). The CDR3 sequence is 14 residues long. V was pared by 6 bases and J by 4 bases, with 15 bases between. The CDR3 here is CASSLQGSLTEAFF. Here the CDR3 DNA reads TGTGCCAGTAGCCTACAGGGTTCGCTCACTGAAGCTTTCTTT.

This chain connects TRBV5-4 to TRBJ2-3, with 13 bases lining up with TRBD2. From germline, CDR1 is SGHNT and CDR2 YYREEE (reference sequence). V was pared by 4 bases and J by 0 bases, with 5 bases of the junction left unmatched. The CDR3 consists of 17 residues. The CDR3, as DNA: TGTGCCAGCAGCCCGCGACTAGCGGGAGGTAGCACAGATACGCAGTATTTT. Translated: CASSPRLAGGSTDTQYF.

The V and J genes are TRBV28 and TRBJ1-1; 11 bases align to TRBD1. In germline, CDR1 is MDHEN, CDR2 SYDVKM. V trimming: 2 bases; J trimming: 5 bases; junction bases outside the gene matches: 7. The length of the CDR3 is 16 residues. CDR3 region: CASSLQRTGGSTEAFF. The DNA for the CDR3 is TGTGCCAGCAGTTTACAGAGGACAGGGGGCAGTACTGAAGCTTTCTTT. Full variable domain (outside the CDR3, taken from reference TRBV28 and TRBJ1-1): DVKVTQSSRYLVKRTGEKVFLECVQDMDHENMFWYRQDPGLGLRLIYFSYDVKMKEKGDIPEGYSVSREKKERFSLILESASTNQTSMYLCASSLQRTGGSTEAFFGQGTRLTVV.

V usage is TRBV6-1 and J usage is TRBJ1-2; TRBD1 agrees at 8 bases. CDR1 and CDR2 from the germline V gene are MNHNS and SASEGT. The CDR3 is 14 residues long. V gave up 7 bases and J gave up 4 bases; unmatched junction bases: 8. The CDR3 protein is CASTWDRFSYGYTF. The CDR3 DNA reads TGTGCCAGCACTTGGGACAGGTTTTCCTATGGCTACACCTTC.

The V call is TRBV28, the J call TRBJ1-5, with D perhaps TRBD1 (5 bases). V was pared by 6 bases and J by 5 bases, with 14 bases between. The CDR3 contains 14 residues. CDR1 is MDHEN and CDR2 is SYDVKM in the germline V gene. The CDR3 loop reads CASRGTGPDQPQHF. CDR3 DNA sequence: TGTGCCAGCAGGGGAACAGGACCGGATCAGCCCCAGCATTTT.